Presented here are 2 T cell receptor beta chains from one specimen sequenced in a study of cytomegalovirus exposure and HLA in healthy donors. The PCR used 60 Vbeta and 13 Jbeta primers. Profiled with immunoSEQ multiplex PCR; TCRdb holds only in-frame clones, not every one. The sample has around 150,000 clones, under 90% seen once. Sequences were obtained from PBMCs. The receptors derive from a man aged 25-40 years in good health and CMV-seronegative.

This rearrangement joins TRBV18 to TRBJ2-4, with 9 bases matching TRBD1. The CDR3 has 16 amino acids. Trimming cost V 5 bases and J 0 bases; bases outside gene matches: 5. Germline V CDR1 and CDR2: KGHSH, LQKENI. CDR3 residues: CASSGDRVAAKNIQYF. For the CDR3, the DNA is TGTGCCAGCTCAGGGGACAGGGTCGCAGCCAAAAACATTCAGTACTTC.

This clone was seen only once. The rearrangement links TRBV29-1 to TRBJ1-1, with D uncertain. V lost 6 bases, J lost 0 bases, and 14 bases lay in between. Germline CDR1 SQVTM, CDR2 ANQGSEA. This CDR3 contains 14 residues. The CDR3 spells CSVKQRTMNTEAFF. For the CDR3, the DNA is TGCAGCGTAAAACAGAGAACCATGAACACTGAAGCTTTCTTT.